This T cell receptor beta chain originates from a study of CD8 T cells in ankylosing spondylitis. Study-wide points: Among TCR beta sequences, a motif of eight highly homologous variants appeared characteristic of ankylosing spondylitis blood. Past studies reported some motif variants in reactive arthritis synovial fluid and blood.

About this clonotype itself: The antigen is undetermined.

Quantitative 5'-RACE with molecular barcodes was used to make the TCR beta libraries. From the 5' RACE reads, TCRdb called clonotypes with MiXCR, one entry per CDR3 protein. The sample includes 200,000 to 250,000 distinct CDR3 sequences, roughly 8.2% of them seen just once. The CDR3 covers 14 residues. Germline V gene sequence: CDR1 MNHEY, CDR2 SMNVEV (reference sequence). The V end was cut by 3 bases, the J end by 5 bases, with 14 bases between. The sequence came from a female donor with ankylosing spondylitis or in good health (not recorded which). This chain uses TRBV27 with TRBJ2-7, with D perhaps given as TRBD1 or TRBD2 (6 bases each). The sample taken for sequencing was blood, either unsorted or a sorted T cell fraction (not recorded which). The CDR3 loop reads CASSFGRGGNEQYF. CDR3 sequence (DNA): TGTGCCAGCAGTTTTGGGCGAGGGGGGAACGAGCAGTACTTC.